A single sample is the source of the 26 T cell receptor beta chains below, sequenced in a study of shared clonotypes between healthy human individuals. Sequenced by immunoSEQ multiplex PCR; TCRdb stores in-frame clones only, minus some. The repertoire has more than 2 million clones, about 95% of them found once; the top ten carry 0.9% to 1.3%. Naive CD8 isolation took CD45RO-negative cells positively selected for CCR7 and excluded terminally differentiated effector memory CD45RA+ cells. The sequencing input was naive CD8+ T cells sorted from blood. The origin of the receptors is a man aged 18 to 30 in good health.

This rearrangement joins TRBV27 to TRBJ2-1, with 11 bases that match TRBD1. The CDR3 covers 15 residues. The ends lost 5 bases at V and 7 bases at J; junction bases unmatched: 7. Germline CDR1 is MNHEY and CDR2 is SMNVEV (reference sequence). CDR3 residues: CASSPGTGGRNEQFF. In DNA form, the CDR3 reads TGTGCCAGCAGTCCCGGGACAGGGGGTAGGAATGAGCAGTTCTTC.

Note on this clone: Other DNA sequences within the sample encode an identical CDR3. The genes are TRBV6-5 and TRBJ2-7; D might be TRBD2 (6 bases). The ends were cut back, 0 bases at V and 2 bases at J, with 11 bases in the middle. The germline V gene has CDR1 MNHEY and CDR2 SVGAGI. The CDR3 loop spans 15 amino acids. The CDR3 spells CASSYSPSGAYEQYF. CDR3 nucleotide sequence: TGTGCCAGCAGTTACTCCCCGTCGGGGGCCTACGAGCAGTACTTC.

The chain uses TRBV4-1 and TRBJ2-2, with 8 nucleotides matching TRBD1. V dropped 1 base and J dropped 5; count of bases not matched to a gene: 6. The germline V gene encodes CDR1 MGHRA and CDR2 YSYEKL. The CDR3 consists of 16 residues. CDR3 amino acids: CASSQASGGLTGELFF. The CDR3 DNA follows: TGCGCCAGCAGCCAAGCGTCAGGGGGCTTGACCGGGGAGCTGTTTTTT.

CDR3: CASSLDGGTEAFF. The CDR3 nucleotides are TGTGCCAGCAGTTTAGATGGGGGCACTGAAGCTTTCTTT. V gene TRBV27 combines with J gene TRBJ1-1, with D tentatively TRBD1 (5 bases). There are 13 residues in the CDR3. Germline V CDR1 and CDR2: MNHEY, SMNVEV (reference sequence). V dropped 2 bases and J dropped 4 bases, with 8 bases sitting between them.

The chain employs TRBV30 and TRBJ1-1, with 10 bases lining up with TRBD1. Looked up from germline, CDR1 is GTSNPN and CDR2 is SVGIG (reference sequence). This CDR3 has 14 amino acids. Germline trimming cut 0 bases from V and 5 bases from J; bases unmatched to any gene: 3. The CDR3 region is CAWSVRTGGTEAFF. The CDR3, as DNA: TGTGCCTGGAGTGTCAGGACAGGGGGAACTGAAGCTTTCTTT.

The chain has TRBV30 and TRBJ1-5, with D unclear. The CDR3 runs to 15 residues. Germline assignment: CDR1 GTSNPN and CDR2 SVGIG (reference sequence). Trimming took off 2 bases at V and 0 bases at J, with 11 bases between the two ends. The CDR3 coding sequence is TGTGCCTGGAGTCTAGGTTCGGGTAGCAATCAGCCCCAGCATTTT. Encoded protein: CAWSLGSGSNQPQHF.

This clone was observed a single time. The CDR3 spells CASSFISGVMDEQFF. The CDR3 DNA follows: TGTGCCAGCAGCTTTATCTCGGGAGTAATGGATGAGCAGTTCTTC. The chain joins TRBV11-2 to TRBJ2-1; maybe TRBD2 (6 bases). Germline CDR1 reads SGHAT; CDR2 reads FQNNGV. This CDR3 has 15 residues. The V end lost 3 bases, the J end lost 8 bases, and 17 bases lay between the germline ends.

This clone has a single count. This rearrangement joins TRBV28 to TRBJ1-1; D gene uncertain. Germline CDR1 MDHEN, CDR2 SYDVKM. Trimming left V 3 bases short and J 8 bases short, with 7 bases between. CDR3 length equals 11 residues. The CDR3 reads CASSLGYEAFF. DNA for the CDR3: TGTGCCAGCAGTTTGGGTTACGAAGCTTTCTTT.

This chain joins TRBV27 and TRBJ2-2; D is uncertain. CDR1 MNHEY and CDR2 SMNVEV come from the germline V gene (reference sequence). Deletions cut 5 bases from V and 9 bases from J, with 13 bases between. This CDR3 region has 13 residues. The CDR3 DNA sequence: TGTGCCAGCAGTGCCGGACGAGTCCGGGAGCTGTTTTTT. This sequence encodes CASSAGRVRELFF.

A word on this clone: Lacking the conserved final phenylalanine or tryptophan, this CDR3 likely reflects a read error. V and J are TRBV19 and TRBJ1-1, with D possibly TRBD1 on 6 matching bases. Germline assignment: CDR1 LNHDA and CDR2 SQIVND (reference sequence). There are 14 residues in the CDR3. Trimming cost V 3 bases and J 0 bases, with 8 bases left between them. The CDR3 coding sequence is TGTGCCAGTAGTATTCAGGGGATGAACACTGAAGCTTTCTCT. Amino acids: CASSIQGMNTEAFS.

About this clone itself: Other nucleotide sequences from this sample produce the same CDR3. This rearrangement joins TRBV6-1 to TRBJ2-7; D possibly corresponds to TRBD2 (5 bases). V was trimmed by 5 bases and J by 2 bases, leaving 10 bases between them. This CDR3 region has 13 residues. CDR1 is MNHNS and CDR2 is SASEGT in the germline V gene. The CDR3 nucleotides read TGTGCCAGCAGTACCGGACTTGCCTACGAGCAGTACTTC. Residues: CASSTGLAYEQYF.

The rearrangement uses TRBV6-5 and TRBJ2-1; the D is unclear. V was clipped by 0 bases and J by 5 bases, with 14 bases between them. The CDR3 loop spans 16 amino acids. Germline CDR1 MNHEY, CDR2 SVGAGI. The CDR3 DNA sequence: TGTGCCAGCAGTTACTCGAGCGCCCCACCGAACAATGAGCAGTTCTTC. This codes for CASSYSSAPPNNEQFF.

The chain has TRBV6-5 and TRBJ2-7; 8 nucleotides line up with TRBD2. The germline gives CDR1 MNHEY, CDR2 SVGAGI. This CDR3 has 13 amino acids. The V segment lost 6 bases and the J segment 12 bases; nucleotides outside the gene matches: 13. The CDR3: CASSPGGGLDAYF. Here the CDR3 DNA reads TGTGCCAGCAGCCCCGGGGGGGGGCTGGACGCGTACTTC.

The rearrangement uses TRBV4-3 and TRBJ2-1; D is uncertain. Germline V gene sequence: CDR1 LGHNA, CDR2 YSLEER. Trimming removed 3 bases at V and 1 base at J, with 19 bases between. The CDR3 is 18 residues long. Written as DNA, the CDR3 is TGCGCCAGCAGCCATCGCGAACCTGGCTTTGAATCCTACAATGAGCAGTTCTTC. Encoded protein: CASSHREPGFESYNEQFF.

The rearrangement joins TRBV10-3 to TRBJ2-4; 7 nucleotides match TRBD2. The trim removed 1 base at V and 0 bases at J, leaving 6 bases unmatched. There are 17 residues in the CDR3. In germline, CDR1 is ENHRY, CDR2 SYGVKD. CDR3 in amino acids: CAISEYPAGLAKNIQYF. The CDR3 nucleotides are TGTGCCATCAGTGAGTACCCAGCGGGGCTAGCCAAAAACATTCAGTACTTC.

Points on this clone: At the DNA level, this CDR3 is encoded by other sequences in the same sample as well. The V and J genes are TRBV7-9 and TRBJ2-7; possibly TRBD1 or TRBD2 for D (5 bases each). The CDR3 loop spans 14 amino acids. The germline V gene encodes CDR1 SEHNR and CDR2 FQNEAQ (reference sequence). Trimming left V 5 bases short and J 2 bases short, with 13 bases between. As DNA, the CDR3 is TGTGCCAGCAGCCTCCCAGGGAGCCCCTACGAGCAGTACTTC. Its translation: CASSLPGSPYEQYF.

The chain has TRBV11-2 and TRBJ1-5; 7 nucleotides match TRBD1. The length of the CDR3 is 14 residues. Germline loops: CDR1 SGHAT, CDR2 FQNNGV. The V and J ends lost 5 bases and 6 bases, in that order; junction bases with no gene match: 7. Here the CDR3 DNA reads TGTGCCAGCAGCCCATTACAGGGGAGTCAGCCCCAGCATTTT. As protein: CASSPLQGSQPQHF.

The chain couples TRBV9 to TRBJ2-6; maybe TRBD2 (6 bases). V gave up 0 bases and J gave up 2 bases, with 18 bases separating them. The germline V gene has CDR1 SGDLS and CDR2 YYNGEE. CDR3 size: 19 residues. CDR3 in DNA: TGTGCCAGCAGCGTAGGAGGGGACTTTTGGGGTGCTGGGGCCAACGTCCTGACTTTC. Translated: CASSVGGDFWGAGANVLTF.

The chain links TRBV7-9 to TRBJ2-3; no clear D gene. CDR1 and CDR2 (germline): SEHNR, FQNEAQ (reference sequence). The CDR3 is 14 residues long. Trimming left V 5 bases short and J 2 bases short, with 11 bases between. The CDR3 region has the DNA TGTGCCAGCAGCCCTTGGACGACCACAGATACGCAGTATTTT. It specifies CASSPWTTTDTQYF.

V gene TRBV5-6 combines with J gene TRBJ2-3; D is unclear. Germline assignment: CDR1 SGHDT and CDR2 YYEEEE. V lost 2 bases, J lost 2 bases, and 24 bases lay in between. The CDR3 consists of 19 residues. The CDR3 DNA follows: TGTGCCAGCAGCTTATGGCGCTTTAAGCGACCGGCCTTCACAGATACGCAGTATTTT. It yields the protein CASSLWRFKRPAFTDTQYF. Based on the CDR3 plus reference TRBV5-6 and TRBJ2-3, the full variable domain is DAGVTQSPTHLIKTRGQQVTLRCSPKSGHDTVSWYQQALGQGPQFIFQYYEEEERQRGNFPDRFSGHQFPNYSSELNVNALLLGDSALYLCASSLWRFKRPAFTDTQYFGPGTRLTVL.

The rearrangement uses TRBV15 and TRBJ2-5; D gene uncertain. CDR1 LNHNV and CDR2 YYDKDF come from the germline V gene (reference sequence). The CDR3 is made up of 12 amino acids. Trimming stripped 2 bases from V and 4 bases from J, with 5 bases between. DNA of the CDR3: TGTGCCACCAGCAGACCTGGAGAGACCCAGTACTTC. Encoded protein: CATSRPGETQYF.

This clone was found once. V usage is TRBV5-4 and J usage is TRBJ2-5; TRBD2 aligns across 7 bases. The junction had 9 bases not matched to a gene; V was cut back by 9 bases and J by 1 base. The CDR3 is 14 residues long. CDR1 and CDR2 (germline): SGHNT, YYREEE (reference sequence). The CDR3 here is CANSRENAQETQYF. CDR3 sequence (DNA): TGTGCCAACTCGCGGGAGAACGCCCAAGAGACCCAGTACTTC.

The rearrangement joins TRBV5-6 to TRBJ2-1; D possibly corresponds to TRBD2 (7 bases). This CDR3 region has 17 residues. Trimming cost V 4 bases and J 4 bases, with 21 bases left between them. Looked up from germline, CDR1 is SGHDT and CDR2 is YYEEEE. In DNA form, the CDR3 reads TGTGCCAGCAGCCCGGACAGAACGGGAGGAATTTACAATGAGCAGTTCTTC. This gives the protein CASSPDRTGGIYNEQFF.

This clone was seen only a few times. This rearrangement joins TRBV9 to TRBJ2-7; D is uncertain. There are 14 residues in the CDR3. The germline V gene encodes CDR1 SGDLS and CDR2 YYNGEE. V was shortened by 0 bases and J by 6 bases, with 13 bases between the two germline ends. Here the CDR3 DNA reads TGTGCCAGCAGCGTAGAGGCATTAATAGGCGAGCAGTACTTC. Protein: CASSVEALIGEQYF.

The chain combines TRBV10-3 with TRBJ2-3; unclear D gene. Trimming stripped 2 bases from V and 3 bases from J, with 12 bases between. The germline V gene encodes CDR1 ENHRY and CDR2 SYGVKD. The CDR3 sequence is 15 residues long. The DNA of the CDR3 is TGTGCCATCAGTGAGGGTTCTCACTTTACAGATACGCAGTATTTT. Translation gives CAISEGSHFTDTQYF.

Concerning this clone: Relative to the germline gene, one junction end is altered; a read error may explain this. This chain connects TRBV6-5 to TRBJ1-1, with unresolved D. Germline V lookup: CDR1 MNHEY, CDR2 SVGAGI. The CDR3 is 13 residues long. The CDR3 region is CASSEAVNIEAFF. The CDR3, as DNA: TGTGCCAGCAGTGAAGCGGTGAACATTGAAGCTTTCTTT.